This passage covers 28 T cell receptor beta chains from one sample sequenced in a study of blood T cell repertoires in COVID-19. The data were produced by immunoSEQ multiplex PCR, yet TCRdb's version contains in-frame clones alone and is incomplete. Among some 250,000 clones listed, roughly 88% were seen once. What was sequenced was peripheral blood. Source of these receptors: a woman between 25 and 40 years old with acute or convalescent COVID-19.

The chain is built from TRBV9 and TRBJ2-3; TRBD2 is a possible D gene (5 bases). Trimming shortened V by 0 bases and J by 1 base, and 9 bases separated the two germline ends. The CDR3 has 15 residues. Germline V gene sequence: CDR1 SGDLS, CDR2 YYNGEE. CDR3 protein: CASSVGRAGTDTQYF. The DNA of the CDR3 is TGTGCCAGCAGCGTAGGGCGGGCCGGCACAGATACGCAGTATTTT.

This clone was observed a few times. The J gene is TRBJ2-6, the V gene TRBV11-3, with TRBD1 identical over 12 bases. The length of the CDR3 is 20 residues. V lost 1 base and J lost 0; bases outside the gene matches: 7. The germline gives CDR1 SGHNT, CDR2 YENEEA. The CDR3 DNA reads TGTGCCAGCAGCTTAGGCCCGGGACAGGGGGCTACCTCTGGGGCCAACGTCCTGACTTTC. Protein: CASSLGPGQGATSGANVLTF. Supplemented by reference TRBV11-3 and TRBJ2-6, the full variable domain reads EAGVVQSPRYKIIEKKQPVAFWCNPISGHNTLYWYLQNLGQGPELLIRYENEEAVDDSQLPKDRFSAERLKGVDSTLKIQPAELGDSAVYLCASSLGPGQGATSGANVLTFGAGSRLTVL.

The rearrangement links TRBV27 to TRBJ2-1; 11 positions match TRBD1. CDR1 and CDR2 (germline): MNHEY, SMNVEV (reference sequence). Germline trimming cut 5 bases from V and 2 bases from J; bases unmatched to any gene: 2. There are 15 residues in the CDR3. The CDR3 DNA reads as TGTGCCAGCAGTGGGGGACAGGGGGCCTACAATGAGCAGTTCTTC. Its translation: CASSGGQGAYNEQFF.

A single count supports this clone. The chain links TRBV7-9 to TRBJ2-3; TRBD2 is a possible D gene (5 bases). Trimming took off 5 bases at V and 1 base at J, with 19 bases between the two ends. The length of the CDR3 is 17 residues. Germline values: CDR1 SEHNR, CDR2 FQNEAQ (reference sequence). The CDR3 protein is CASSRSVDPSGTDTQYF. DNA for the CDR3: TGTGCCAGCAGCCGTAGCGTTGACCCTTCGGGCACAGATACGCAGTATTTT. The whole variable domain, filled in from reference TRBV7-9 and TRBJ2-3, reads DTGVSQNPRHKITKRGQNVTFRCDPISEHNRLYWYRQTLGQGPEFLTYFQNEAQLEKSRLLSDRFSAERPKGSFSTLEIQRTEQGDSAMYLCASSRSVDPSGTDTQYFGPGTRLTVL.

V usage is TRBV6-5 and J usage is TRBJ1-6, with D perhaps matching TRBD1 (6 bases). Germline assignment: CDR1 MNHEY and CDR2 SVGAGI. CDR3 length: 15 residues. V was pared by 2 bases and J by 7 bases, with 12 bases between. This chain's CDR3 is CASSYRTANNSPLHF. The CDR3, as DNA: TGTGCCAGCAGTTACCGGACAGCTAACAATTCACCCCTCCACTTT.

The V and J genes are TRBV11-3 and TRBJ2-1, with D possibly being TRBD2 (5 bases). CDR1 SGHNT and CDR2 YENEEA come from the germline V gene. The length of the CDR3 is 15 residues. Trimming took 5 bases from V and 0 from J, leaving 11 bases between them. The CDR3 loop is CASSADSLSYNEQFF. In nucleotides, the CDR3 is TGTGCCAGCAGCGCGGACTCACTCTCCTACAATGAGCAGTTCTTC. The entire variable domain, with the rest obtained from reference TRBV11-3 and TRBJ2-1, is as follows: EAGVVQSPRYKIIEKKQPVAFWCNPISGHNTLYWYLQNLGQGPELLIRYENEEAVDDSQLPKDRFSAERLKGVDSTLKIQPAELGDSAVYLCASSADSLSYNEQFFGPGTRLTVL.

This chain connects TRBV6-2 or TRBV6-3 to TRBJ2-5; D perhaps matches TRBD2 (5 bases). Trimming stripped 0 bases from V and 2 bases from J, with 7 bases between. Germline CDR1 reads MNHEY; CDR2 reads SVGEGT. The CDR3 has 14 residues. The CDR3 reads CASSYSLAQETQYF. The DNA for the CDR3 is TGTGCCAGCAGTTACTCTCTAGCTCAAGAGACCCAGTACTTC.

The genes are TRBV27 and TRBJ1-6; D perhaps matches TRBD1 (5 bases). Germline V gene data show CDR1 as MNHEY and CDR2 as SMNVEV (reference sequence). Trimming left V 2 bases short and J 11 bases short, with 7 bases between. This CDR3 comprises 12 residues. CDR3 loop: CASSLDRPPLHF. The CDR3 DNA sequence: TGTGCCAGCAGTTTAGACAGACCACCCCTCCACTTT.

This sequence joins TRBV4-3 and TRBJ1-2; unclear D gene. V shed 3 bases and J shed 6 bases, with 20 bases lying between them. Per germline, CDR1 LGHNA and CDR2 YSLEER. The CDR3 extends over 16 amino acids. CDR3 region: CASSHANGVNADGYTF. In nucleotides, the CDR3 is TGCGCCAGCAGCCACGCAAACGGGGTTAATGCCGATGGCTACACCTTC.

The chain couples TRBV27 to TRBJ1-3; the D gene is possibly TRBD1 (5 bases). There are 14 residues in the CDR3. The V and J ends lost 1 base and 7 bases respectively, with 11 bases between them. Germline V gene sequence: CDR1 MNHEY, CDR2 SMNVEV (reference sequence). CDR3 amino acids: CASSLYGGGNTIYF. The CDR3 DNA is TGTGCCAGCAGTTTATACGGGGGGGGGAACACCATATATTTT.

V usage is TRBV12-5 and J usage is TRBJ1-1, with D possibly TRBD1 on 6 matching bases. Germline CDR1 and CDR2: LGHNT and FRNRAP. Trimming took off 7 bases at V and 1 base at J, with 10 bases between the two ends. This CDR3 comprises 13 residues. The CDR3 spells CASVRGGNTEAFF. The DNA for the CDR3 is TGTGCTAGTGTTCGAGGGGGGAACACTGAAGCTTTCTTT.

The chain joins TRBV5-6 to TRBJ2-7; the match to TRBD1 covers 9 bases. The CDR3 totals 14 residues. The V gene end was trimmed by 5 bases and the J gene end by 4 bases; junction bases not matched to a gene: 7. Germline values: CDR1 SGHDT, CDR2 YYEEEE. The CDR3 sequence: CASRPPGQGYEQYF. DNA for the CDR3: TGTGCCAGCAGGCCTCCGGGACAGGGTTACGAGCAGTACTTC.

V gene TRBV6-2 or TRBV6-3 combines with J gene TRBJ2-6; 10 bases align to TRBD2. Per germline, CDR1 MNHEY and CDR2 SVGEGT. The CDR3 consists of 21 residues. Losses at the gene ends were 2 bases for V and 0 bases for J; bases not matched to a gene: 13. The CDR3 protein is CASSYPSHALAGASGANVLTF. The CDR3, as DNA: TGTGCCAGCAGTTACCCCTCTCACGCGCTAGCGGGAGCCTCTGGGGCCAACGTCCTGACTTTC.

The chain links TRBV2 to TRBJ1-2; no reliable D call. CDR3 length: 14 amino acids. V was clipped by 10 bases and J by 6 bases, with 21 bases between them. The germline gives CDR1 SNHLY, CDR2 FYNNEI. The CDR3 DNA reads TGTGCCACCCCGGCCAGGTCTGCAGTTGATGGCTACACCTTC. It encodes CATPARSAVDGYTF.

The V gene is TRBV15, the J gene TRBJ1-1, with 9 bases matching TRBD1. The V and J ends lost 2 bases and 4 bases, in that order; junction bases with no gene match: 5. Germline values: CDR1 LNHNV, CDR2 YYDKDF (reference sequence). The CDR3 runs 15 residues. As DNA, the CDR3 is TGTGCCACCAGCAGATTACAGGGGGCCGGCACTGAAGCTTTCTTT. Amino acids: CATSRLQGAGTEAFF. The variable domain in full, with the rest retrieved from reference TRBV15 and TRBJ1-1, is DAMVIQNPRYQVTQFGKPVTLSCSQTLNHNVMYWYQQKSSQAPKLLFHYYDKDFNNEADTPDNFQSRRPNTSFCFLDIRSPGLGDTAMYLCATSRLQGAGTEAFFGQGTRLTVV.

This rearrangement joins TRBV29-1 to TRBJ2-1; D gene uncertain. The CDR3 totals 12 residues. Per the germline V gene, CDR1 is SQVTM and CDR2 is ANQGSEA. For the CDR3, the DNA is TGCAGTAGTACTTTCTCCTACAATGAGCAGTTCTTC. It encodes CSSTFSYNEQFF.

This clone appeared a single time. The chain recombines TRBV12-5 with TRBJ1-2; D unresolved. Deletions cut 0 bases from V and 5 bases from J, with 4 bases between. The germline gives CDR1 LGHNT, CDR2 FRNRAP. The CDR3 loop spans 12 amino acids. CDR3 in DNA: TGTGCTAGTGGTTTGGTAGCTTATGGCTACACCTTC. Its protein is CASGLVAYGYTF.

The chain employs TRBV13 and TRBJ2-7; TRBD2 agrees at 9 bases. Trimming took 3 bases from V and 5 from J; bases not matched to a gene: 8. The CDR3 runs to 15 residues. The germline CDR1 and CDR2 sequences are PRHDT and FYEKMQ (reference sequence). The CDR3 nucleotides are TGTGCCAGCAGCTTGCCCGGGACTAGCTTGAACGAGCAGTACTTC. This encodes CASSLPGTSLNEQYF.

This clone was observed a single time. The genes are TRBV12-3 or TRBV12-4 and TRBJ1-2; TRBD1 is a possible D gene (5 bases). Trimming took off 6 bases at V and 2 bases at J, with 10 bases between the two ends. There are 13 residues in the CDR3. CDR3 sequence: CASSKDRNYGYTF. The CDR3 coding sequence is TGTGCCAGCAGCAAAGACAGAAACTATGGCTACACCTTC.

The chain couples TRBV6-5 to TRBJ1-2; 10 nucleotides agree with TRBD1. The CDR3 contains 16 residues. V dropped 0 bases and J dropped 8; count of bases not matched to a gene: 9. Germline V gene lookup returns CDR1 MNHEY and CDR2 SVGAGI. The CDR3 DNA reads as TGTGCCAGCAGTTACTCTTCGACAGGGGGCGCTGGGGGCTACACCTTC. Protein sequence: CASSYSSTGGAGGYTF.

The chain is built from TRBV30 and TRBJ1-3, with D tentatively TRBD1 (5 bases). V was clipped by 3 bases and J by 4 bases, with 10 bases between them. The germline V gene encodes CDR1 GTSNPN and CDR2 SVGIG (reference sequence). This CDR3 is 13 amino acids long. This chain's CDR3 is CAWSQGFGNTIYF. Here the CDR3 DNA reads TGTGCCTGGAGCCAGGGTTTCGGAAACACCATATATTTT.

The gene calls are TRBV5-1 and TRBJ1-1; a possible D gene is TRBD1 (6 bases). The CDR3 extends over 15 amino acids. Germline CDR1 is SGHRS and CDR2 is YFSETQ. Trimming took off 4 bases at V and 5 bases at J, with 18 bases between the two ends. The CDR3 protein is CASSAGQLRETEAFF. As DNA, the CDR3 is TGCGCCAGCAGCGCCGGACAGCTCAGGGAAACTGAAGCTTTCTTT.

The V and J genes are TRBV6-5 and TRBJ2-2, with 8 bases fitting TRBD2. The V gene end was trimmed by 2 bases and the J gene end by 7 bases; junction bases not matched to a gene: 9. The CDR3 is 16 residues long. Germline CDR1 reads MNHEY; CDR2 reads SVGAGI. The CDR3 is CASSYPNLAGGGELFF. CDR3 DNA: TGTGCCAGCAGTTACCCCAATCTAGCGGGTGGCGGGGAGCTGTTTTTT.

The chain has TRBV19 and TRBJ1-1; no reliable D call. CDR1 is LNHDA and CDR2 is SQIVND in the germline V gene (reference sequence). V gave up 5 bases and J gave up 6 bases, with 10 bases separating them. The CDR3 covers 12 residues. The CDR3: CASSPGGPEAFF. CDR3 nucleotide sequence: TGTGCCAGTAGTCCCGGAGGGCCTGAAGCTTTCTTT.

V gene TRBV6-4 combines with J gene TRBJ2-1, with D possibly TRBD2 on 6 matching bases. Trimming shortened V by 6 bases and J by 2 bases, and 14 bases separated the two germline ends. CDR1 is MRHNA and CDR2 is SNTAGT in the germline V gene. This CDR3 has 15 residues. CDR3 nucleotides: TGTGCCAGCAGACGAATAGCGGAAACCTACAATGAGCAGTTCTTC. Amino acids: CASRRIAETYNEQFF.

The chain combines TRBV4-1 with TRBJ1-4; D is ambiguous. The V and J ends lost 3 bases and 5 bases respectively, with 10 bases between them. The germline CDR1 and CDR2 sequences are MGHRA and YSYEKL. CDR3 size: 14 residues. CDR3 DNA sequence: TGCGCCAGCAGCCAGCGGGGAGGGAATGAAAAACTGTTTTTT. This gives the protein CASSQRGGNEKLFF.

The chain has TRBV7-3 and TRBJ1-1; D remains ambiguous. Looked up from germline, CDR1 is SGHTA and CDR2 is FQGTGA. Trimming took off 2 bases at V and 1 base at J, with 8 bases between the two ends. The CDR3 covers 14 residues. CDR3 DNA: TGTGCCAGCAGCTTATCAGCAGGGAACACTGAAGCTTTCTTT. Amino acids: CASSLSAGNTEAFF.

The chain is built from TRBV10-3 and TRBJ1-4, with 10 bases aligning to TRBD1. Germline trimming cut 5 bases from V and 1 base from J; bases unmatched to any gene: 4. The CDR3 has 16 residues. The germline CDR1 and CDR2 sequences are ENHRY and SYGVKD. In DNA form, the CDR3 reads TGTGCCATCAGTACTGGACAGGGGGGAACTAATGAAAAACTGTTTTTT. The encoded protein is CAISTGQGGTNEKLFF.